Listed here are 24 T cell receptor beta chains from one sample, sequenced in a study of human T cells and chemical hapten exposure. TCRdb analysed the RACE reads with MiXCR anew, one entry per CDR3 protein. The table includes about 380,000 distinct CDR3 sequences, 4.5% to 6% detected once. Time point in this sample: pre-sensitization, week 0. Treatment described: therapeutic diphenylcyclopropenone sensitization with weekly scalp DPC. Source: whole blood, taken in connection with sensitization to the hapten diphenylcyclopropenone (DPC). The receptor set was obtained from a woman in her 50s with alopecia areata. Some clones in this sample may be carry-over from other donors' samples.

The rearrangement joins TRBV20-1 to TRBJ1-1, with a weak D call TRBD1 (6 bases). The V end lost 0 bases, the J end lost 0 bases, and 11 bases lay between the germline ends. Per the germline V gene, CDR1 is DFQATT and CDR2 is SNEGSKA (reference sequence). The CDR3 consists of 15 residues. The DNA of the CDR3 is TGCAGTGCTAGAGATGAGTACAGGGTGAACACTGAAGCTTTCTTT. Protein sequence: CSARDEYRVNTEAFF.

The chain combines TRBV19 with TRBJ1-5; the match to TRBD1 covers 7 bases. V lost 5 bases, J lost 10 bases, and 5 bases stayed unmatched. This CDR3 comprises 12 residues. The germline V gene has CDR1 LNHDA and CDR2 SQIVND (reference sequence). The CDR3: CASSPRQGPQHF. The CDR3 DNA reads TGTGCCAGTAGTCCCCGACAGGGACCCCAGCATTTT.

The sample holds a few counts of this clonotype. This chain connects TRBV16 to TRBJ2-7, with a possible D match to TRBD1 (6 bases). This CDR3 comprises 15 residues. Between the trimmed V and J ends, which lost 3 bases and 1 base, there was a span of 13 bases. Per germline, CDR1 KGHSY and CDR2 FQNENV. The CDR3 loop reads CASSHFRDTSYEQYF. DNA for the CDR3: TGTGCCAGCAGCCATTTCCGGGACACTTCCTACGAGCAGTACTTC.

V gene TRBV18 combines with J gene TRBJ1-1; the match to TRBD1 covers 7 bases. There are 16 residues in the CDR3. V lost 6 bases and J lost 7; bases outside the gene matches: 17. CDR1 is KGHSH, CDR2 LQKENI, per germline. The CDR3 DNA reads as TGTGCCAGCTCGGGGATCAATGGAAACAGGGGAAATGAAGCTTTCTTT. Amino acids: CASSGINGNRGNEAFF.

This clonotype came up many times. The V call is TRBV20-1, the J call TRBJ1-1, with D unresolved. This CDR3 comprises 12 residues. Germline V gives CDR1 DFQATT, CDR2 SNEGSKA (reference sequence). V dropped 4 bases and J dropped 5 bases, with 11 bases sitting between them. CDR3 DNA: TGCAGTGCTAAAACCCTCATGACTGAAGCTTTCTTT. This codes for CSAKTLMTEAFF.

Ten or more counts support this clonotype. The rearrangement joins TRBV28 to TRBJ1-5; D not resolved. The CDR3 is 11 residues long. Germline CDR1 MDHEN, CDR2 SYDVKM. Trimming shortened V by 5 bases and J by 6 bases, and 5 bases separated the two germline ends. This chain's CDR3 is CASSRTQPQHF. The CDR3 DNA follows: TGTGCCAGCAGTCGGACTCAGCCCCAGCATTTT.

A word on this clonotype: A junction end diverges from the germline sequence, so it may reflect a read error. J is TRBJ2-1 and V is TRBV6-1; TRBD2 aligns across 10 bases. Germline V CDR1 and CDR2: MNHNS, SASEGT. CDR3 length equals 17 residues. CDR3: CAISASSSGGAGNEQFF. DNA for the CDR3: TGTGCCATCAGTGCCTCCTCCAGCGGGGGGGCTGGGAATGAGCAGTTCTTC.

This chain connects TRBV29-1 to TRBJ2-5; maybe TRBD1 (6 bases). The CDR3 has 13 amino acids. V was shortened by 2 bases and J by 5 bases, with 12 bases between the two germline ends. Germline V gene lookup returns CDR1 SQVTM and CDR2 ANQGSEA. This CDR3 reads CSVEQGRGETQYF. CDR3 in DNA: TGCAGCGTTGAACAGGGGCGCGGGGAGACCCAGTACTTC. Filled out from reference TRBV29-1 and TRBJ2-5, the complete variable domain reads SAVISQKPSRDICQRGTSLTIQCQVDSQVTMMFWYRQQPGQSLTLIATANQGSEATYESGFVIDKFPISRPNLTFSTLTVSNMSPEDSSIYLCSVEQGRGETQYFGPGTRLLVL.

This clonotype was counted many times. V gene TRBV5-1 combines with J gene TRBJ2-3; 9 bases align to TRBD1. Per germline, CDR1 SGHRS and CDR2 YFSETQ. V trimming: 3 bases; J trimming: 2 bases; junction bases outside the gene matches: 4. The CDR3 length is 15 residues. The CDR3 is CASSWGQGYTDTQYF. The CDR3 DNA is TGCGCCAGCAGCTGGGGACAGGGTTACACAGATACGCAGTATTTT.

This clonotype was seen a handful of times. The rearrangement links TRBV10-3 to TRBJ2-7; TRBD1 might be the D (6 bases). CDR1 is ENHRY, CDR2 SYGVKD, per germline. This CDR3 region has 15 residues. Trimming took off 3 bases at V and 5 bases at J, with 17 bases between the two ends. The CDR3 nucleotides read TGTGCCATCAGTGATACAGGGAGTGGTGGTAACGAGCAGTACTTC. This gives the protein CAISDTGSGGNEQYF.

This clonotype has a count of ten or more. The chain couples TRBV12-3 or TRBV12-4 to TRBJ1-4, with D unclear. The CDR3 is made up of 12 amino acids. Deletions cut 5 bases from V and 8 bases from J, with 9 bases between. In nucleotides, the CDR3 is TGTGCCAGCAGTCCCGAGCCAGAAAAACTGTTTTTT. This translates into CASSPEPEKLFF.

The table lists this clonotype with many counts. The V call is TRBV5-1, the J call TRBJ2-1; no clear D gene. With 0 bases removed from V and 7 bases from J, the gap between germline ends came to 8 bases. Germline V CDR1 and CDR2: SGHRS, YFSETQ. This CDR3 has 13 amino acids. CDR3 protein: CASSLEPDNEQFF. In DNA, the CDR3 is TGCGCCAGCAGCTTGGAGCCAGATAATGAGCAGTTCTTC.

The J gene is TRBJ2-1, the V gene TRBV4-3, with TRBD2 matching 8 bases. The ends lost 0 bases at V and 0 bases at J; junction bases unmatched: 4. The CDR3 has 17 amino acids. Per germline, CDR1 LGHNA and CDR2 YSLEER. CDR3 region: CASSQDVSGSSYNEQFF. The CDR3 DNA follows: TGCGCCAGCAGCCAAGATGTAAGCGGGAGCTCCTACAATGAGCAGTTCTTC.

This clonotype was seen a handful of times. The genes are TRBV11-2 and TRBJ2-3; D is possibly TRBD2 (6 bases). Germline values: CDR1 SGHAT, CDR2 FQNNGV. V lost 4 bases, J lost 4 bases, and 21 bases lay in between. This CDR3 has 17 residues. In DNA, the CDR3 is TGTGCCAGCAGCTCCGCCCTAGCGAAAGGGGAGGCAGATACGCAGTATTTT. Residues: CASSSALAKGEADTQYF.

This clonotype has more than one count but fewer than ten. The chain joins TRBV20-1 to TRBJ2-3; 7 bases are shared with TRBD1. Germline CDR1 reads DFQATT; CDR2 reads SNEGSKA (reference sequence). The CDR3 is 11 residues long. CDR3 nucleotide sequence: TGCGGGACAGAAATCACAGATACGCAGTATTTT. Protein sequence: CGTEITDTQYF.

J is TRBJ2-7 and V is TRBV14; TRBD1 agrees at 11 bases. Per germline, CDR1 SGHDN and CDR2 FVKESK. V was clipped by 4 bases and J by 5 bases; unmatched bases: 13. This CDR3 spans 17 amino acids. CDR3 coding DNA: TGTGCCAGCAGCCGGACAGGGGGCGGGGACCAGAGGGACGAGCAGTACTTC. This translates into CASSRTGGGDQRDEQYF.

This clonotype occurred many times. V usage is TRBV12-3 or TRBV12-4 and J usage is TRBJ1-2; D might be TRBD1 (6 bases). The CDR3 has 14 residues. The V and J ends lost 4 bases and 4 bases respectively, with 13 bases between them. The CDR3, as DNA: TGTGCCAGCAGTTCGACAGGCCAGGCCTATGGCTACACCTTC. Amino acid sequence: CASSSTGQAYGYTF.

CDR3 amino acids: CASSWSRGLANEQFF. In DNA form, the CDR3 reads TGTGCCAGCAGCTGGAGTAGAGGACTAGCGAATGAGCAGTTCTTC. The chain recombines TRBV7-9 with TRBJ2-1; the match to TRBD2 covers 9 bases. The CDR3 covers 15 residues. The germline V gene encodes CDR1 SEHNR and CDR2 FQNEAQ (reference sequence). V trimming: 4 bases; J trimming: 7 bases; junction bases outside the gene matches: 8.

This clonotype was seen ten or more times. J is TRBJ2-3 and V is TRBV3-1, with D unresolved. CDR1 is LGHDT, CDR2 YNNKEL, per germline (reference sequence). The V and J ends lost 0 bases and 1 base respectively, with 11 bases between them. The CDR3 is made up of 16 amino acids. CDR3: CASSQDVNGRTDTQYF. The CDR3 nucleotides read TGTGCCAGCAGCCAAGACGTTAATGGGCGCACAGATACGCAGTATTTT.

This clonotype was found many times. The chain combines TRBV4-2 with TRBJ2-7; TRBD2 aligns across 7 bases. The CDR3 totals 13 residues. V shed 3 bases and J 6 bases; nucleotides not matched to a gene: 5. Germline V gene lookup returns CDR1 LGHNA and CDR2 YNFKEQ. The CDR3 sequence: CASSQGGTPEQYF. The CDR3 DNA reads as TGTGCCAGCAGCCAGGGAGGGACTCCCGAGCAGTACTTC.

This clonotype was seen many times. The chain employs TRBV30 and TRBJ2-3; D is undetermined. The CDR3 length is 13 residues. The germline gives CDR1 GTSNPN, CDR2 SVGIG (reference sequence). V was trimmed by 0 bases and J by 6 bases, leaving 10 bases between them. The CDR3 nucleotides read TGTGCCTGGAGTGTTAAAAGGCGCGATACGCAGTATTTT. It translates to CAWSVKRRDTQYF.

This clonotype was recorded a few times. V is TRBV7-2 and J is TRBJ1-2; D is unresolved. Germline loops: CDR1 SGHTA, CDR2 FQGNSA. The CDR3 totals 16 residues. The ends were cut back, 1 base at V and 4 bases at J, with 16 bases in the middle. CDR3 sequence (DNA): TGTGCCAGCAGCTTAGACAGCGGCAGACAATCCTATGGCTACACCTTC. This sequence encodes CASSLDSGRQSYGYTF.

V gene TRBV4-1 combines with J gene TRBJ2-7; D gene ambiguous. V dropped 0 bases and J dropped 7 bases, with 16 bases sitting between them. The CDR3 is 15 residues long. Germline V gene data show CDR1 as MGHRA and CDR2 as YSYEKL. This chain's CDR3 is CASSQEPRFRWEQYF. In DNA form, the CDR3 reads TGCGCCAGCAGCCAAGAACCACGTTTCAGGTGGGAGCAGTACTTC.

This clonotype was observed a few times. This sequence joins TRBV27 and TRBJ1-5, with a possible D match to TRBD1 (5 bases). The germline gives CDR1 MNHEY, CDR2 SMNVEV (reference sequence). This CDR3 region has 15 residues. V was trimmed by 4 bases and J by 2 bases, leaving 12 bases between them. The CDR3 DNA reads as TGTGCCAGCAGTTCAGGGTTTGGCGGCAATCAGCCCCAGCATTTT. It codes for CASSSGFGGNQPQHF.